Given below is one TCR beta chain in context. This sample is drawn from a study of STAT5B mutations in CD4+ large granular lymphocyte leukemia. Measured with immunoSEQ multiplex PCR; TCRdb has only the in-frame clones, and not every one. In the table there are about 40,000 clones, around 85% of which are singletons. The sample comprised CD4+ T cells from blood buffy coats. The receptor was derived from a human donor in good health.

The CDR3 DNA follows: TGTGCCATCGGGGGGGCTAGCGGGAGGTACGAGCAGTACTTC. Protein: CAIGGASGRYEQYF. This rearrangement joins TRBV28 to TRBJ2-7; 11 bases are a match to TRBD2. Trimming took 10 bases from V and 4 from J; bases not matched to a gene: 9. Per germline, CDR1 MDHEN and CDR2 SYDVKM. There are 14 residues in the CDR3.